One sample yielded the 4 T cell receptor beta chains listed below, sequenced in a study of CD8 T cells in Susac syndrome. The RNA, about 0.5 to 1 ug, was put through reverse transcription using random hexamers. Using its own MiXCR run on the immunoSEQ multiplex PCR reads, TCRdb lists one record per CDR3 protein. The sample contains some 150,000 distinct CDR3 sequences, approximately 95% of which appear only once. The sequencing sample was made of CD4+ T cells from PBMCs. The receptors here all came from a human donor with Susac syndrome.

The chain has TRBV25-1 and TRBJ2-4; no firm D call. CDR3 length equals 12 residues. Trimming stripped 5 bases from V and 9 bases from J, with 11 bases between. Germline lookup yields CDR1 MGHDK and CDR2 SYGVNS. Here the CDR3 reads CASSPPPGIQYF. For the CDR3, the DNA is TGTGCCAGCAGTCCACCCCCCGGCATTCAGTACTTC.

The chain has TRBV19 and TRBJ2-2; weak D call: TRBD1 (6 bases). The ends were cut back, 5 bases at V and 3 bases at J, with 19 bases in the middle. The CDR3 contains 17 residues. Germline lookup yields CDR1 LNHDA and CDR2 SQIVND (reference sequence). The CDR3 loop is CASSAPWDTHYTGELFF. In DNA form, the CDR3 reads TGTGCCAGTAGTGCCCCCTGGGACACCCATTACACCGGGGAGCTGTTTTTT.

V gene TRBV3-1 combines with J gene TRBJ1-1; D not certain. V shed 4 bases and J shed 6 bases, with 12 bases lying between them. CDR3 length equals 13 residues. Per germline, CDR1 LGHDT and CDR2 YNNKEL (reference sequence). CDR3: CASSLSRFSEAFF. CDR3 nucleotide sequence: TGTGCCAGCAGCCTATCTAGATTCTCTGAAGCTTTCTTT.

The chain combines TRBV29-1 with TRBJ2-3; possibly TRBD1 or TRBD2 for D (7 bases each). This CDR3 spans 14 amino acids. Deletions cut 4 bases from V and 4 bases from J, with 15 bases between. Germline CDR1 is SQVTM and CDR2 is ANQGSEA. CDR3 protein: CSVGARGGPDTQYF. The CDR3, as DNA: TGCAGCGTTGGAGCCAGGGGGGGTCCAGATACGCAGTATTTT.